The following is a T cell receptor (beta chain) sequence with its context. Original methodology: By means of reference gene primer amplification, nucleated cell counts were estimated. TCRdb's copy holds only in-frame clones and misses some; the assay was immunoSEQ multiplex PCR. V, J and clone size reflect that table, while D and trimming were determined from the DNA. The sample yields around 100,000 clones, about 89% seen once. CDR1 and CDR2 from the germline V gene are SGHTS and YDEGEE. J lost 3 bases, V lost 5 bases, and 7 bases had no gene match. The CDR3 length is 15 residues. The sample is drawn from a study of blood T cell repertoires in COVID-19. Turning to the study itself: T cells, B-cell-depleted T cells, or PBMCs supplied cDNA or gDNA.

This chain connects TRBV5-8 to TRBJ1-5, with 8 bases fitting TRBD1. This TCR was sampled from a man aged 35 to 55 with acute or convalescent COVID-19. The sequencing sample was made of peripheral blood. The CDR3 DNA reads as TGTGCCAGCAGACCCAGGGGGCTGAACAATCAGCCCCAGCATTTT. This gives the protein CASRPRGLNNQPQHF.